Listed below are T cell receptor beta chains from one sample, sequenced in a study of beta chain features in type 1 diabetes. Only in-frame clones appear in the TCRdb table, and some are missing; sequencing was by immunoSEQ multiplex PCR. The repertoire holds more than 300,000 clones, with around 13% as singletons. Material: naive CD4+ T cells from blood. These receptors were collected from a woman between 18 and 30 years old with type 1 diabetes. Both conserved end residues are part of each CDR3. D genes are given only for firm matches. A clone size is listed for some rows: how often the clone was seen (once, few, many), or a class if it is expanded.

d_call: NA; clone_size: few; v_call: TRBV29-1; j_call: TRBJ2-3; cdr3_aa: CSAGPSTTDTQYF; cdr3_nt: TGCAGCGCCGGTCCCTCCACGACAGATACGCAGTATTTT
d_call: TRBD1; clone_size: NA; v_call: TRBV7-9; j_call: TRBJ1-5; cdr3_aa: CASSSPGTGPQHF; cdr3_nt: TGTGCCAGCAGCAGTCCCGGGACAGGGCCCCAGCATTTT
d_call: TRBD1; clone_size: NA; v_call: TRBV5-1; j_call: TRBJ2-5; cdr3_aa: CASSLAGTGGAGTQYF; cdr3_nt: TGCGCCAGCAGCTTGGCCGGGACAGGGGGCGCGGGGACCCAGTACTTC
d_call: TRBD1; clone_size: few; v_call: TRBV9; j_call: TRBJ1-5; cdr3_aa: CASSRGQGDQPQHF; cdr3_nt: TGTGCCAGCAGCCGCGGACAGGGAGATCAGCCCCAGCATTTT
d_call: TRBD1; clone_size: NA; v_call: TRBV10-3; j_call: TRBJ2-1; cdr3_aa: CAISLDRGQNNEQFF; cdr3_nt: TGTGCCATCAGCCTTGACAGGGGGCAAAACAATGAGCAGTTCTTC
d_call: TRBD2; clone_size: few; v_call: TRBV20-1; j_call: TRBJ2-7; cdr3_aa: CSASLAGVQYF; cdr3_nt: TGCAGTGCTAGTCTAGCGGGAGTTCAGTACTTC
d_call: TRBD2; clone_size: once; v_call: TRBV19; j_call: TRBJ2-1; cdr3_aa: CASSHLAGGTDEQFF; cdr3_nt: TGTGCCAGTAGCCATCTAGCGGGAGGAACCGATGAGCAGTTCTTC
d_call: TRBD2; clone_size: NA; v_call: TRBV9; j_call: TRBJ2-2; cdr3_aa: CASGTSGNIGAGELFF; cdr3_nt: TGTGCCAGCGGGACTAGCGGAAACATTGGGGCCGGGGAGCTGTTTTTT
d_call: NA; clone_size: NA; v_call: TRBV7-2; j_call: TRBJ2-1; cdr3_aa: CASSSGTDNEQFF; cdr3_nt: TGTGCCAGCAGCTCCGGGACTGACAATGAGCAGTTCTTC
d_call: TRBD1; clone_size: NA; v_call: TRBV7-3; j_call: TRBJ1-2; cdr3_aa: CASSFAGTGGGYTF; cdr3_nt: TGTGCCAGCAGCTTCGCCGGGACAGGGGGTGGCTACACCTTC
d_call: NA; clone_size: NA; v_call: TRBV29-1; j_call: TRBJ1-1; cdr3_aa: CSVEGRYNTEAFF; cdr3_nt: TGCAGCGTTGAAGGCAGGTACAACACTGAAGCTTTCTTT
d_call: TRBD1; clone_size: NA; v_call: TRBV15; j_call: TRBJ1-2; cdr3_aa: CATSREPGQEGGYTF; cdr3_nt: TGTGCCACCAGCAGAGAACCGGGACAGGAGGGCGGCTACACCTTC
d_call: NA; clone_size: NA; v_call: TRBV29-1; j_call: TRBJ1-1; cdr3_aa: CSVGLGRRDTEAFF; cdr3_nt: TGCAGCGTTGGGCTGGGCAGGCGGGACACTGAAGCTTTCTTT
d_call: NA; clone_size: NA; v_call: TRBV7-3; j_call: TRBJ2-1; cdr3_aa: CASSLGIPDNEQFF; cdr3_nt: TGTGCCAGCAGCTTAGGCATCCCAGACAATGAGCAGTTCTTC
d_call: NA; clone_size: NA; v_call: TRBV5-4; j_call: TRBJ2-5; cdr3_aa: CASSFSTSIGQETQYF; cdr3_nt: TGTGCCAGCAGCTTCTCCACTAGCATCGGCCAAGAGACCCAGTACTTC
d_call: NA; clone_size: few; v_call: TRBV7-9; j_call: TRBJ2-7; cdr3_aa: CASSPVGYRAASGSYEQYF; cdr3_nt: TGTGCCAGCAGCCCGGTTGGGTACAGGGCGGCTAGCGGTTCCTACGAGCAGTACTTC
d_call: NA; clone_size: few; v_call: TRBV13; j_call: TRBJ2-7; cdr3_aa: CASSFTGTHEQYF; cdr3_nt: TGTGCCAGCAGCTTTACAGGGACCCACGAGCAGTACTTC
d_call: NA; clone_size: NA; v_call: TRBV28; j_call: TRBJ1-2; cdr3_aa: CASSLFTGDYGYTF; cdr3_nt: TGTGCCAGCAGTTTATTCACGGGGGACTATGGCTACACCTTC
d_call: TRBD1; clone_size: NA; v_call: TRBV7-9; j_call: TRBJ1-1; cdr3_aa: CASSLLITGGTEAFF; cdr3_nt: TGTGCCAGCAGCCTACTAATTACAGGGGGCACTGAAGCTTTCTTT
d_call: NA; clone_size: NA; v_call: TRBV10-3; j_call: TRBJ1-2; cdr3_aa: CAISESGGTNYGYTF; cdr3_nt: TGTGCCATCAGTGAGTCCGGGGGAACTAACTATGGCTACACCTTC
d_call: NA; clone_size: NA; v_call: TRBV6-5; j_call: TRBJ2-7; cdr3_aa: CASVSGGLDGEQYF; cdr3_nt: TGTGCCAGCGTCTCGGGGGGCTTAGATGGCGAGCAGTACTTC
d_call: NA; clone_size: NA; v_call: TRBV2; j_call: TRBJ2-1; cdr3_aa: CASSVSRLTGEQFF; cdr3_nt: TGTGCCAGCAGCGTCAGTCGACTCACGGGTGAGCAGTTCTTC
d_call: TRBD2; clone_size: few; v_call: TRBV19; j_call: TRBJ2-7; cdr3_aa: CASGRDFVGEQYF; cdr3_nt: TGTGCCAGTGGGAGGGATTTTGTCGGCGAGCAGTACTTC
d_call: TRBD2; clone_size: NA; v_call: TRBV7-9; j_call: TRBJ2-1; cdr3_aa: CASSVSGGPYNEQFF; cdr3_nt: TGTGCCAGCAGCGTATCGGGAGGGCCCTACAATGAGCAGTTCTTC
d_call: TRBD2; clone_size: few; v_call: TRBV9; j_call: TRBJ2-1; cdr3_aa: CASSVATTSGQQFF; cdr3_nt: TGTGCCAGCAGCGTAGCGACGACTAGCGGTCAGCAGTTCTTC
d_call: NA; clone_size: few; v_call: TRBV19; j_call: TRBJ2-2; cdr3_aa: CASSIDLQNTGELFF; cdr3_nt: TGTGCCAGTAGTATCGACTTACAGAACACCGGGGAGCTGTTTTTT
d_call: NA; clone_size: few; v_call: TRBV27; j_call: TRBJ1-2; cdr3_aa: CASSFSGSNNYGYTF; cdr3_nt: TGTGCCAGCAGTTTTTCGGGATCCAACAACTATGGCTACACCTTC
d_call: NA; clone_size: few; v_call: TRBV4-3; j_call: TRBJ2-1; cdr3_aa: CASSQEWAGKQFF; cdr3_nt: TGCGCCAGCAGCCAAGAGTGGGCGGGGAAGCAGTTCTTC
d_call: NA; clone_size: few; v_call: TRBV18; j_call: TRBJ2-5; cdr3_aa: CASSPPSRKTQYF; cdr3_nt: TGTGCCAGCTCACCACCGTCTAGGAAGACCCAGTACTTC
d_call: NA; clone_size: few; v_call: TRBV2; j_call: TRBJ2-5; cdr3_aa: CASSGGDQETQYF; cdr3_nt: TGTGCCAGCAGTGGGGGAGATCAAGAGACCCAGTACTTC
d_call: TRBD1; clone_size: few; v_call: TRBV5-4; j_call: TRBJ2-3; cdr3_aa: CASSLGQGLTDTQYF; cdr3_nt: TGTGCCAGCAGCTTAGGACAGGGGTTGACAGATACGCAGTATTTT